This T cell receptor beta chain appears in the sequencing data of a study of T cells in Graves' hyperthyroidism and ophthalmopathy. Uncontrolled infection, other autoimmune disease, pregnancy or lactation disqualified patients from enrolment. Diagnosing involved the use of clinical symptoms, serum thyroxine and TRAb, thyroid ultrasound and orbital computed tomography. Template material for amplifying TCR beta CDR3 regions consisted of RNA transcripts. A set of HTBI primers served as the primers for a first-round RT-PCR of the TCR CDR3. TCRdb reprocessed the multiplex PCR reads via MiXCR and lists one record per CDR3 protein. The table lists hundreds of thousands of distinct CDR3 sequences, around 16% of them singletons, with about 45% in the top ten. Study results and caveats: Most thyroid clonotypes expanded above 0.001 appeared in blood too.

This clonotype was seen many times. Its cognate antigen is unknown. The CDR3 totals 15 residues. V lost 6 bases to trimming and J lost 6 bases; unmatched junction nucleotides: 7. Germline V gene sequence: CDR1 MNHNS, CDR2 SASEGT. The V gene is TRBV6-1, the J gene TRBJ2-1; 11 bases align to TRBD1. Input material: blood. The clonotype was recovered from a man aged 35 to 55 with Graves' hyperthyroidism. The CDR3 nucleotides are TGTGCCAGCAGACCGACCGGGACAGGGGGCAATGAGCAGTTCTTC. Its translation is CASRPTGTGGNEQFF.